The entry that follows covers one TCR beta chain sequence. The data belong to a study of blood T cell repertoires in COVID-19. Germline V lookup: CDR1 SQVTM, CDR2 ANQGSEA. V was trimmed by 0 bases and J by 2 bases, leaving 13 bases between them. This CDR3 contains 16 residues. Authors' data handling: Quantification of nucleated cells was approximated via reference gene primer amplification. Data came from immunoSEQ multiplex PCR; TCRdb stores just in-frame clones and leaves some out. Clone size and V and J calls were adopted from that table, with D and trimming inferred from the DNA. The sample includes around 32,000 clones, about 90% seen only once; the top ten take over 0.95%.

The TCR sequence derives from a man between 65 and 85 years old with active or convalescent COVID-19. The sample was peripheral blood. The V gene is TRBV29-1, the J gene TRBJ1-4; D is perhaps TRBD1 (5 bases). In nucleotides, the CDR3 is TGCAGCGTTGAAGATCGGGGGGGAAAGACTAATGAAAAACTGTTTTTT. Protein sequence: CSVEDRGGKTNEKLFF.